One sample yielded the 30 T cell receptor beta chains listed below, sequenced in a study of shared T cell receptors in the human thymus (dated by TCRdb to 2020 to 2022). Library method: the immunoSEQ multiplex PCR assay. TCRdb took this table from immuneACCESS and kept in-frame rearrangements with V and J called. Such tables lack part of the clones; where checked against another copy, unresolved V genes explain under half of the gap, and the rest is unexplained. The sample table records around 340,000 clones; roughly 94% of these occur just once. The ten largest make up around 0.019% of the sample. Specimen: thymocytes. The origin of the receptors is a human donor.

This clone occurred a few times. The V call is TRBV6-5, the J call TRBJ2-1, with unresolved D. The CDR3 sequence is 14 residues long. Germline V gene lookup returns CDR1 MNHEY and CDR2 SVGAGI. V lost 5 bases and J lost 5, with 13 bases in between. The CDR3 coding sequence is TGTGCCAGCAGTGAACTCGGCCCTCACAATGAGCAGTTCTTC. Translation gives CASSELGPHNEQFF.

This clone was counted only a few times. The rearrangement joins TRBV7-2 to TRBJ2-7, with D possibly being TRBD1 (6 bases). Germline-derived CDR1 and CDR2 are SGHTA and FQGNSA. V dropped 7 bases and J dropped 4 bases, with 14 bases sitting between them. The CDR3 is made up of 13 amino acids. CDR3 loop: CASTAWTVYEQYF. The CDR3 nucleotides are TGTGCCAGCACCGCCTGGACAGTTTACGAGCAGTACTTC.

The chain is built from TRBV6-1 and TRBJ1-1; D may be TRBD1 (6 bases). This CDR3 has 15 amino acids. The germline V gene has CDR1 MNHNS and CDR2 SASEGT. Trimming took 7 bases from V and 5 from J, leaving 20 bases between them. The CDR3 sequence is CASIRTPTGSTEAFF. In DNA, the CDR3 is TGTGCCAGCATCAGAACCCCCACAGGGTCGACTGAAGCTTTCTTT.

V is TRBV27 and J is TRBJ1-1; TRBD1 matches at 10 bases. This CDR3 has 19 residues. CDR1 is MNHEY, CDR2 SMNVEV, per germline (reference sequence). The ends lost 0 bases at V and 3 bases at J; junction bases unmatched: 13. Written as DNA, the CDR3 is TGTGCCAGCAGTTTATCGAGAATCGGACAGGGGGGAAGAGACACTGAAGCTTTCTTT. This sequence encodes CASSLSRIGQGGRDTEAFF.

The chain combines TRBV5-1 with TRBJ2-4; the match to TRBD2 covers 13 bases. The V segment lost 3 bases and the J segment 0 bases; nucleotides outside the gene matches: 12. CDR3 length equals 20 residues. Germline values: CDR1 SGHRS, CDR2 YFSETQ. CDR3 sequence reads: CASSSPGTSGTGVAKNIQYF. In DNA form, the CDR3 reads TGCGCCAGCAGCTCTCCCGGGACTAGCGGGACCGGAGTAGCCAAAAACATTCAGTACTTC.

This CDR3 reads CASSWTSGNADEQFF. The CDR3 region has the DNA TGTGCCAGCAGCTGGACTAGCGGGAATGCCGATGAGCAGTTCTTC. The gene calls are TRBV7-9 and TRBJ2-1; 12 nucleotides match TRBD2. Germline CDR1 reads SEHNR; CDR2 reads FQNEAQ (reference sequence). This CDR3 comprises 15 residues. The trim removed 4 bases at V and 8 bases at J, leaving 6 bases unmatched.

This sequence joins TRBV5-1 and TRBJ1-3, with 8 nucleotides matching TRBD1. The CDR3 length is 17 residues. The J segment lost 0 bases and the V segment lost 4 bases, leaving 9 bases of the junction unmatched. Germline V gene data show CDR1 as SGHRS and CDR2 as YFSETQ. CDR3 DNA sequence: TGCGCCAGCAGCGAACGGGACAGGTCTGGCTCTGGAAACACCATATATTTT. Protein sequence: CASSERDRSGSGNTIYF. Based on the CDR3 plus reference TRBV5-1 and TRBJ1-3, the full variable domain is KAGVTQTPRYLIKTRGQQVTLSCSPISGHRSVSWYQQTPGQGLQFLFEYFSETQRNKGNFPGRFSGRQFSNSRSEMNVSTLELGDSALYLCASSERDRSGSGNTIYFGEGSWLTVV.

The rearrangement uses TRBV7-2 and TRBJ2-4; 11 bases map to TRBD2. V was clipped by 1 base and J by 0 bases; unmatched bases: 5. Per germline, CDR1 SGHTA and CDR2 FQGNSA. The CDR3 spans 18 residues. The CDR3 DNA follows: TGTGCCAGCAGCTTAGGGGCTAGCGGGAGGCCAGCCAAAAACATTCAGTACTTC. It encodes CASSLGASGRPAKNIQYF.

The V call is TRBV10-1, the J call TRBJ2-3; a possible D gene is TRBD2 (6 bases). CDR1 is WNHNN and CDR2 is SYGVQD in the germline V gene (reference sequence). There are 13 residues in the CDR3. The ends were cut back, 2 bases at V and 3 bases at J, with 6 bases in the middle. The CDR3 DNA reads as TGCGCCAGCAGTGAGGGGAGGACAGATACGCAGTATTTT. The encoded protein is CASSEGRTDTQYF.

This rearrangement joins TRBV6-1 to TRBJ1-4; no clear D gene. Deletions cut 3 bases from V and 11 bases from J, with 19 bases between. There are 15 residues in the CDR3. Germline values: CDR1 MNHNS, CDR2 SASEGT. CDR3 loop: CASSDPQAFGGKLFF. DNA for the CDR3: TGTGCCAGCAGTGACCCGCAGGCGTTTGGAGGGAAACTGTTTTTT.

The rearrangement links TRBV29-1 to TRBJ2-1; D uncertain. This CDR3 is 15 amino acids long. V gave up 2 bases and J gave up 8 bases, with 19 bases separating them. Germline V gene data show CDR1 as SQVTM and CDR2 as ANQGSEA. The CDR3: CSVENRLRGFDEQFF. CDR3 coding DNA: TGCAGCGTTGAAAATAGGCTGAGAGGTTTCGATGAGCAGTTCTTC.

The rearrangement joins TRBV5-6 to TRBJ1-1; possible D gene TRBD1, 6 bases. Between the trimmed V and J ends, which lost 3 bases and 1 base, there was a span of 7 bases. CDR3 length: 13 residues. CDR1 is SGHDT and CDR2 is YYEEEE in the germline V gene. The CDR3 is CASSWDTNTEAFF. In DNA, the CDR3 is TGTGCCAGCAGCTGGGACACGAACACTGAAGCTTTCTTT.

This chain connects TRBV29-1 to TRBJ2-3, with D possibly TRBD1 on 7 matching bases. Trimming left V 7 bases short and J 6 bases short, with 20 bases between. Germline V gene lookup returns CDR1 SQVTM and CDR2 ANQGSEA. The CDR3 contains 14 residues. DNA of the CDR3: TGCAGCGCCGGCAGGGGGGCGTTGGGGGATACGCAGTATTTT. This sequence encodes CSAGRGALGDTQYF.

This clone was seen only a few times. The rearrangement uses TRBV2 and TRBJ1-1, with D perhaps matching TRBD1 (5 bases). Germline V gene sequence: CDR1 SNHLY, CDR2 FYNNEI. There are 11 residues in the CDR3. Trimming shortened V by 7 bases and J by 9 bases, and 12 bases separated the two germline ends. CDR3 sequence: CASKQVPQAFF. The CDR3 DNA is TGTGCCAGCAAACAGGTCCCACAAGCTTTCTTT.

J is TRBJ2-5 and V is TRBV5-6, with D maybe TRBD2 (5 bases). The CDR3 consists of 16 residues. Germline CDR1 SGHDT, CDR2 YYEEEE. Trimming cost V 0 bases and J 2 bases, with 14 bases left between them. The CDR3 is CASSLGPGGQQETQYF. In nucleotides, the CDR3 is TGTGCCAGCAGCTTGGGACCGGGCGGGCAGCAAGAGACCCAGTACTTC.

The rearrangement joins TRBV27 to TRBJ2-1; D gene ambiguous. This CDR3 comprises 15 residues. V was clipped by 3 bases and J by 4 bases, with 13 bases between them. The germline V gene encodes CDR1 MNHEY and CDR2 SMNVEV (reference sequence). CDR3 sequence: CASSFTDVRYNEQFF. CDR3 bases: TGTGCCAGCAGTTTTACGGACGTCCGGTACAATGAGCAGTTCTTC.

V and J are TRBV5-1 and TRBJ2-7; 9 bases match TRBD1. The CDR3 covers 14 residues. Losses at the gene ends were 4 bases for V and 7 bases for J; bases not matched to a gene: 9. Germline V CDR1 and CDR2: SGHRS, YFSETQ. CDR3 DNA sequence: TGCGCCAGCAGCCCCAGGGACAGGGCTGAAGAGCAGTACTTC. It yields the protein CASSPRDRAEEQYF. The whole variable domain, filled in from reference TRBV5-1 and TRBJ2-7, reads KAGVTQTPRYLIKTRGQQVTLSCSPISGHRSVSWYQQTPGQGLQFLFEYFSETQRNKGNFPGRFSGRQFSNSRSEMNVSTLELGDSALYLCASSPRDRAEEQYFGPGTRLTVT.

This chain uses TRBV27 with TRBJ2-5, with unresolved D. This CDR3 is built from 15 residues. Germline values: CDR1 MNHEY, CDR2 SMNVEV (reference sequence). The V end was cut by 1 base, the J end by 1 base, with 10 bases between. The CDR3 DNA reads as TGTGCCAGCAGTTTATATCGAACGGCCCAAGAGACCCAGTACTTC. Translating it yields CASSLYRTAQETQYF.

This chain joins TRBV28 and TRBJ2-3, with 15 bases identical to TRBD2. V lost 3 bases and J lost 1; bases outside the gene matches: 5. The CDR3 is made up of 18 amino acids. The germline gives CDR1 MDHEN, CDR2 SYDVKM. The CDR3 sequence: CASSFRTSGRAGTDTQYF. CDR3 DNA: TGTGCCAGCAGTTTTCGGACTAGCGGGAGGGCCGGCACAGATACGCAGTATTTT. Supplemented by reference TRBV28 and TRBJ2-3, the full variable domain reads DVKVTQSSRYLVKRTGEKVFLECVQDMDHENMFWYRQDPGLGLRLIYFSYDVKMKEKGDIPEGYSVSREKKERFSLILESASTNQTSMYLCASSFRTSGRAGTDTQYFGPGTRLTVL.

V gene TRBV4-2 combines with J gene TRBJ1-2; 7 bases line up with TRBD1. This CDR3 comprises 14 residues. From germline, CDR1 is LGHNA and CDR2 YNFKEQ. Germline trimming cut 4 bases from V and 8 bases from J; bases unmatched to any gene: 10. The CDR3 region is CASSPQGGSEGYTF. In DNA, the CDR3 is TGTGCCAGCAGCCCCCAGGGGGGGTCTGAGGGCTACACCTTC.

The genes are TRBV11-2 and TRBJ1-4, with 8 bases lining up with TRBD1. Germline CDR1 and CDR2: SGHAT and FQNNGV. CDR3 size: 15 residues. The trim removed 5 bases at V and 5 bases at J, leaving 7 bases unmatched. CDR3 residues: CASSERGTGNEKLFF. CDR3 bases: TGTGCCAGCAGCGAAAGGGGGACAGGCAATGAAAAACTGTTTTTT.

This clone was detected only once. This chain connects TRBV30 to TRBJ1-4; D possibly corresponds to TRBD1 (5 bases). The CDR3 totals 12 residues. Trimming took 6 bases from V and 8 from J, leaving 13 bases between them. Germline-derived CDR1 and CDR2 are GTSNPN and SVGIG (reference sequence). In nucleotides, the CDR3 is TGTGCCTGCGAAGGGGTTGGGGAAAAACTGTTTTTT. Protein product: CACEGVGEKLFF.

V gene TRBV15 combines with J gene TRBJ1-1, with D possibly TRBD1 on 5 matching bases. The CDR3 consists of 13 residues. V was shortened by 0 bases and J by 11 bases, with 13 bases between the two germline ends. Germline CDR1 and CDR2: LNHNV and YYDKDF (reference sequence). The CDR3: CATSREGGWGAFF. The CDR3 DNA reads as TGTGCCACCAGCAGAGAGGGGGGTTGGGGCGCTTTCTTT.

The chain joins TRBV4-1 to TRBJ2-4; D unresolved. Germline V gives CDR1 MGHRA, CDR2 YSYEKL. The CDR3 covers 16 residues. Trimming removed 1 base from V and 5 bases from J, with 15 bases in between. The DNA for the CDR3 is TGCGCCAGCAGCCAAGGGCCCTCAATACCCGAAAACATTCAGTACTTC. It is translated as CASSQGPSIPENIQYF.

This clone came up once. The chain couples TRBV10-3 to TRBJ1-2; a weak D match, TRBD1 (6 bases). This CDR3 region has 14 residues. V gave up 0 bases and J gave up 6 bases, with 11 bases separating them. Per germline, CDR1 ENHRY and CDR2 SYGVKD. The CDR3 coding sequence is TGTGCCATCAGTGAGTCGGGGAGGGGGGATGGCTACACCTTC. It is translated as CAISESGRGDGYTF.

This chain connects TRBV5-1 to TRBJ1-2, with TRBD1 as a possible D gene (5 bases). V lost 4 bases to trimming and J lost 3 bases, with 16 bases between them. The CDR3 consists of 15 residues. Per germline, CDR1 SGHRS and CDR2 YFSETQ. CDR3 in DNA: TGCGCCAGCAGCGAGGTGTGGGGCGCCCACTATGGCTACACCTTC. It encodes CASSEVWGAHYGYTF.

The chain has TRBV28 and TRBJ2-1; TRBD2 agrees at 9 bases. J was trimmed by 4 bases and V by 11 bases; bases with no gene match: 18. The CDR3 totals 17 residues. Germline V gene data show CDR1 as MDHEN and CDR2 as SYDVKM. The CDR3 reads CAASGTSLSGRYNEQFF. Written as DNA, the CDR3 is TGTGCCGCCTCAGGGACTTCCTTGAGCGGGAGGTACAATGAGCAGTTCTTC.

The CDR3 spells CASRIGRGTVDTQYF. Here the CDR3 DNA reads TGTGCCAGCAGGATAGGGAGGGGGACAGTAGATACGCAGTATTTT. The V gene is TRBV6-5, the J gene TRBJ2-3; D may be TRBD1 or TRBD2 (7 bases each). The CDR3 runs 15 residues. Germline assignment: CDR1 MNHEY and CDR2 SVGAGI. V was trimmed by 6 bases and J by 5 bases, leaving 18 bases between them.

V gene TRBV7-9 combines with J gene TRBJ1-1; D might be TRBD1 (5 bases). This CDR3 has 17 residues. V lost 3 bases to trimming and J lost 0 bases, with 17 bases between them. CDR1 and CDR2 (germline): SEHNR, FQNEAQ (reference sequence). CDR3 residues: CASSFGWVGGMNTEAFF. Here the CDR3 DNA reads TGTGCCAGCAGCTTTGGTTGGGTTGGGGGGATGAACACTGAAGCTTTCTTT.

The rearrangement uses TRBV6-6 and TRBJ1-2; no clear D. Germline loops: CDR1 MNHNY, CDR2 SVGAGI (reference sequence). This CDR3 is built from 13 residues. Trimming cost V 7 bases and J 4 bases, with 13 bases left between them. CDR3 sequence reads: CASIGRNPYGYTF. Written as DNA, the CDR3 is TGTGCCAGCATCGGAAGAAACCCCTATGGCTACACCTTC.